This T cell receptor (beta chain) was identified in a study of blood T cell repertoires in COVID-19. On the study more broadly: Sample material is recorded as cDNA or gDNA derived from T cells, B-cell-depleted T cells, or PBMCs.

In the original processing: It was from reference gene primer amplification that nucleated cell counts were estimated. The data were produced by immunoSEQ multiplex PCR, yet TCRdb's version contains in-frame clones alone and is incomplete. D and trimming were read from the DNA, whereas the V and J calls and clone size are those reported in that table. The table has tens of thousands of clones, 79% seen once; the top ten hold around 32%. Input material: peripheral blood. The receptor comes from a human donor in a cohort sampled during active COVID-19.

CDR3 region: CASSPPYRDRGRTEAFF. DNA of the CDR3: TGTGCCAGCAGTCCCCCCTACCGGGACAGGGGGCGAACTGAAGCTTTCTTT. This chain connects TRBV28 to TRBJ1-1, with 12 bases lining up with TRBD1. Germline values: CDR1 MDHEN, CDR2 SYDVKM. V was pared by 5 bases and J by 5 bases, with 12 bases of the junction left unmatched. CDR3 size: 17 residues.